This T cell receptor beta chain appears in the sequencing data of a study of patients and donors after allogeneic stem cell transplantation. TCRdb reprocessed the RT-PCR reads with MiXCR, giving one entry per CDR3 protein. The sample shows approximately 200,000 distinct CDR3 sequences, around 40% of them seen only once. The CDR3 spans 16 residues. V lost 1 base, J lost 3 bases, and 10 bases stayed unmatched. Germline CDR1 SGHRS, CDR2 YFSETQ. Sequencing was performed on blood, either unsorted or a sorted T cell fraction (not recorded which). The chain uses TRBV5-1 and TRBJ2-7; TRBD1 matches 7 bases. This receptor was obtained from a human donor who was either an allogeneic HSCT recipient or a stem cell or donor lymphocyte infusion donor (not recorded which). It is not recorded whose cells these are; they may come from a transplant donor. The chain's CDR3 is CASSLITGTAVYEQYF. For the CDR3, the DNA is TGCGCCAGCAGCTTGATTACCGGGACAGCCGTCTACGAGCAGTACTTC. Full variable domain (missing parts from reference TRBV5-1 and TRBJ2-7): KAGVTQTPRYLIKTRGQQVTLSCSPISGHRSVSWYQQTPGQGLQFLFEYFSETQRNKGNFPGRFSGRQFSNSRSEMNVSTLELGDSALYLCASSLITGTAVYEQYFGPGTRLTVT.